Listed here are 5 T cell receptor beta chains from one sample, sequenced in a study of T cell changes during pregnancy in multiple sclerosis. Profiling relied on immunoSEQ multiplex PCR, and the TCRdb table lists in-frame clones only, not all of them. The top ten hold approximately 12% of the sample, which has approximately 34,000 clones, about nine tenths seen once. The sample here was CD8+ T cells from peripheral blood mononuclear cells, taken in the first trimester of pregnancy. The receptor source for this set is a female donor with multiple sclerosis, enrolled in a pregnancy study.

The chain recombines TRBV6-6 with TRBJ2-7, with 7 bases aligning to TRBD2. This CDR3 spans 14 amino acids. V lost 2 bases and J lost 5; bases outside the gene matches: 6. From germline, CDR1 is MNHNY and CDR2 SVGAGI (reference sequence). The CDR3 sequence is CASSYLWGGNEQYF. CDR3 nucleotide sequence: TGTGCCAGCAGTTACCTCTGGGGGGGGAACGAGCAGTACTTC.

Written as DNA, the CDR3 is TGTGCCAGCAGTTACAACAGGGAAGAGACCCAGTACTTC. Protein product: CASSYNREETQYF. The rearrangement joins TRBV6-5 to TRBJ2-5; tentative D call: TRBD1 (6 bases). The CDR3 covers 13 residues. The ends were cut back, 2 bases at V and 3 bases at J, with 7 bases in the middle. Germline V gene sequence: CDR1 MNHEY, CDR2 SVGAGI.

The V gene is TRBV7-9, the J gene TRBJ2-7; 7 bases fit TRBD2. CDR1 and CDR2 from the germline V gene are SEHNR and FQNEAQ (reference sequence). CDR3 length: 16 amino acids. V trimming: 1 base; J trimming: 0 bases; junction bases outside the gene matches: 6. CDR3 in DNA: TGTGCCAGCAGCTTAGGTGTCGGGGGGAGCTCCTACGAGCAGTACTTC. Translation: CASSLGVGGSSYEQYF.

This chain links TRBV27 with TRBJ1-2, with 7 bases identical to TRBD1. Germline V gene sequence: CDR1 MNHEY, CDR2 SMNVEV (reference sequence). Trimming at V came to 4 bases and at J to 3 bases, leaving 2 bases not matched to a gene. The CDR3 runs 13 residues. CDR3 DNA: TGTGCCAGCAGTTACGGGACAGACTATGGCTACACCTTC. This translates into CASSYGTDYGYTF.

The V call is TRBV2, the J call TRBJ2-3, with TRBD2 matching over 10 bases. V lost 4 bases and J lost 5; bases outside the gene matches: 9. Germline V gene sequence: CDR1 SNHLY, CDR2 FYNNEI. This CDR3 region has 16 residues. The CDR3 region is CASSGRASGSVDTQYF. DNA for the CDR3: TGTGCCAGCAGTGGGCGTGCTAGCGGGAGTGTAGATACGCAGTATTTT.